The TCR beta chain described here comes from a study of blood T cell repertoires in COVID-19 (dated by TCRdb to 2018 to 2021). With regard to the full study: Samples from collaborators originated in the United States, Italy and Spain and spanned both the acute and convalescent phases of COVID-19. The prospective study material was composed of cDNA or gDNA derived from T cells, B-cell-depleted T cells, or PBMCs. Where available, HLA class I and class II types were taken from metadata supplied by the sample provider and were not determined by assay-based typing. Samples were obtained from the ongoing ImmuneRACE study (first 160 participants) and from over 1,000 subjects provided by 6 global collaborators. The repertoires were released in a freely available public database intended as a resource for research on the immune response to SARS-CoV-2. A de-identified subject ID, COVID-19 status, age in years and sex were almost always included in the sample metadata. The dataset comprised deeply sampled blood TCRbeta repertoires from subjects exposed to, actively infected with, or recovered from COVID-19. Results and caveats for the whole study, not just this receptor: The amount of clinical and demographic metadata varied by source and participant and was provided uncurated.

This clone was observed a few times. The antigen it recognizes is unknown. Base qualities are missing; no much larger clone stands one base away. The germline V gene (reference sequence) sets CDR1 to SGHNT and CDR2 to YYREEE. From V the trimming removes 3 bases and from J it removes 0 bases, while the gene matches leave 4 bases of the junction unaccounted for. There are 15 amino acids in the CDR3, from cysteine to phenylalanine inclusive. This entry keeps only the CDR3 DNA: 45 bases, framed from base 1. Participants in the prospective study were enrolled through a virtual design, were aged roughly 18 to 100 years, and lived in some 24 United States geographic areas. Cohort assignment in the prospective study relied on participant-reported clinical history from a screening survey and a study questionnaire. In the prospective study, whole blood, serum and a nasopharyngeal or oropharyngeal swab were collected from each participant by mobile phlebotomists. Participants in the prospective study had the option to provide additional blood draws and questionnaires over a 2-month period. Before DNA extraction, prospective study blood samples were shipped either frozen or at room temperature.

The immunoSEQ Assay, a bias-controlled multiplex PCR, was used to amplify TCRbeta CDR3 regions from genomic DNA. On the study's bioinformatics: Within the assay, amplification of reference gene primers was used to estimate how many nucleated cells each sample contained. Sequence reads were collapsed and filtered to measure the absolute abundance of every unique TCRbeta CDR3 rearrangement. For each sample, productive Simpson clonality was calculated as the square root of Simpson's diversity index over productive rearrangements. In its TCRdb copy, this immuneACCESS table keeps in-frame sequences only and misses some clones. Where compared with another copy, unresolved V genes explain less than half of these, and the others have no known cause. The V and J calls and clone size are taken from that table; D and trimming were inferred from the DNA. Present in this sample are around 190,000 clones, around 80% of which were seen just once. The top ten clonotypes cover about 15% of the sample.

The TCR sequence derives from a woman between 50 and 59 years old with acute COVID-19. Sequenced input: PBMCs or T cells enriched from blood (not recorded which). The chain is encoded by TRBV5-4 joined to TRBJ2-3; 7 of the junction bases match TRBD1. The sequenced DNA: TGTGCCAGCAGCTCCGGACAGGCGAGCACAGATACGCAGTATTTT. The translation is CASSSGQASTDTQYF.